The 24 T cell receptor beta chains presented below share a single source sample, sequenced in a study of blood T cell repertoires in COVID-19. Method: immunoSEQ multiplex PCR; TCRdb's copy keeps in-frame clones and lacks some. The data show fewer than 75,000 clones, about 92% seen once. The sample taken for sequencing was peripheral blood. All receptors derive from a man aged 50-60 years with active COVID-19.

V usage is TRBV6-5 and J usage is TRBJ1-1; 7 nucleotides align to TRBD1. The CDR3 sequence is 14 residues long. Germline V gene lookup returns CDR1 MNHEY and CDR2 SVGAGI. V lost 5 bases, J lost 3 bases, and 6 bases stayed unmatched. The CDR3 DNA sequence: TGTGCCAGCAGTCCTAGGACAGGCGACACTGAAGCTTTCTTT. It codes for CASSPRTGDTEAFF.

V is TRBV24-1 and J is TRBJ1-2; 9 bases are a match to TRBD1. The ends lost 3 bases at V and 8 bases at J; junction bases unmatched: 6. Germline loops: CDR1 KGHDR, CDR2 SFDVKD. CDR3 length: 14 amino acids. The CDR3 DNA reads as TGTGCCACCAGTGATAAGGGACAGGGATGGGGCTACACCTTC. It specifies CATSDKGQGWGYTF.

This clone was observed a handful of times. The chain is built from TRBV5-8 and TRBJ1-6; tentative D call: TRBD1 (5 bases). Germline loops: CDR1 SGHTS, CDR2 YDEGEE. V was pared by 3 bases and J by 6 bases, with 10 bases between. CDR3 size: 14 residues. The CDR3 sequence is CASSSSGFNSPLHF. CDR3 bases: TGTGCCAGCAGCTCCTCAGGGTTTAATTCACCCCTCCACTTT.

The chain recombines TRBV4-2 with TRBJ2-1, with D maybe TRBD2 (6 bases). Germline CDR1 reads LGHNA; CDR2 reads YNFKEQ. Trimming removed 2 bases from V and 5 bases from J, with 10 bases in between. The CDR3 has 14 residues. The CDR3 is CASSQLRDDNEQFF. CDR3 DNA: TGTGCCAGCAGCCAACTGCGGGACGACAATGAGCAGTTCTTC.

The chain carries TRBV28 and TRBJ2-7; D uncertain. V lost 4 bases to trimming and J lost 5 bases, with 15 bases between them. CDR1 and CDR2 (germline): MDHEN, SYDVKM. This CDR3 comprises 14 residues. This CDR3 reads CASSSFLLTNEQYF. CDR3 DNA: TGTGCCAGCAGTTCCTTCTTACTGACAAACGAGCAGTACTTC.

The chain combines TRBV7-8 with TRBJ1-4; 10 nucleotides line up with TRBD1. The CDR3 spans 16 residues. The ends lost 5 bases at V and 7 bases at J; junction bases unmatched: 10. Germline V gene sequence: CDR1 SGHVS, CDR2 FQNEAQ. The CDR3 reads CASSQRATGGTEKLFF. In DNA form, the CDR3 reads TGTGCCAGCAGCCAAAGGGCGACAGGGGGCACTGAAAAACTGTTTTTT.

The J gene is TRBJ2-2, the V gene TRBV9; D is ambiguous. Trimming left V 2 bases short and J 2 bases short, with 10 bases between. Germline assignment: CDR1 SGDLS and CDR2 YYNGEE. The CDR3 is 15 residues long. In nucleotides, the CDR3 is TGTGCCAGCAGCGTTCGTCCCAGAAACACCGGGGAGCTGTTTTTT. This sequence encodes CASSVRPRNTGELFF.

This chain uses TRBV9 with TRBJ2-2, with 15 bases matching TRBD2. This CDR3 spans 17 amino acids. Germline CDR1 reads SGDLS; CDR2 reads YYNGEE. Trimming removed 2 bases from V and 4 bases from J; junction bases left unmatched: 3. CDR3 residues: CASSVGLAGGGTGELFF. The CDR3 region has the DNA TGTGCCAGCAGCGTGGGACTAGCGGGAGGCGGCACCGGGGAGCTGTTTTTT.

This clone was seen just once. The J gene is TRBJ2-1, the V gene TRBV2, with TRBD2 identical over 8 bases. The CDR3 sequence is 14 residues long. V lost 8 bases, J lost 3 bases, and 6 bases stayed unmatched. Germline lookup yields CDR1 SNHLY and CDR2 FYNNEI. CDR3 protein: CASGERGFYNEQFF. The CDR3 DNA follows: TGTGCCAGCGGGGAGCGGGGGTTCTACAATGAGCAGTTCTTC.

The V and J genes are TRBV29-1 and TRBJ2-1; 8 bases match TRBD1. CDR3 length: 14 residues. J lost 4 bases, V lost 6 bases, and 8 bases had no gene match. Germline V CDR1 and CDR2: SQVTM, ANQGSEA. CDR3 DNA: TGCAGCGTCGGAGGGGGACAGGTGTACAATGAGCAGTTCTTC. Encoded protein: CSVGGGQVYNEQFF.

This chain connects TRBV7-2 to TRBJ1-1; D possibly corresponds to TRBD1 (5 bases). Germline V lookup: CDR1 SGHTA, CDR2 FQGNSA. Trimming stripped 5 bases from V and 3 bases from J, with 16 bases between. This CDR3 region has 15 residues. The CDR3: CASSAFGGFYTEAFF. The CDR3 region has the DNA TGTGCCAGCAGCGCCTTTGGGGGGTTTTACACTGAAGCTTTCTTT. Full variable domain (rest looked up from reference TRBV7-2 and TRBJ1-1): GAGVSQSPSNKVTEKGKDVELRCDPISGHTALYWYRQSLGQGLEFLIYFQGNSAPDKSGLPSDRFSAERTGGSVSTLTIQRTQQEDSAVYLCASSAFGGFYTEAFFGQGTRLTVV.

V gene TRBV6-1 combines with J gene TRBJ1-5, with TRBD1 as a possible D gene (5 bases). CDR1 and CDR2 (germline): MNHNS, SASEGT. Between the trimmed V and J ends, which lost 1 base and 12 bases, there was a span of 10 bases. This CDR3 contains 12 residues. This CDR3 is CASSEDGRVQHF. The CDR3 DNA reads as TGTGCCAGCAGTGAAGATGGCAGGGTCCAGCATTTT.

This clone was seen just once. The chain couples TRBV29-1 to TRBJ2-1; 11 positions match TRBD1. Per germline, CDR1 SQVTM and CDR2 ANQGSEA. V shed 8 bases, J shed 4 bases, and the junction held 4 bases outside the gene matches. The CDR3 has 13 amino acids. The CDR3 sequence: CSIGQGAYNEQFF. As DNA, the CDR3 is TGCAGCATAGGACAGGGGGCTTACAATGAGCAGTTCTTC.

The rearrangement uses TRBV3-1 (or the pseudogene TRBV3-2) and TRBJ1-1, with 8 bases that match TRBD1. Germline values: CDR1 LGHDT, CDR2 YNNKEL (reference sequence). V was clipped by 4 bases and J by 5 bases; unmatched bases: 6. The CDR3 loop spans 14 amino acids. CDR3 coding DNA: TGTGCCAGCAGCCTCGGACAGGGCGGTACTGAAGCTTTCTTT. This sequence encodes CASSLGQGGTEAFF.

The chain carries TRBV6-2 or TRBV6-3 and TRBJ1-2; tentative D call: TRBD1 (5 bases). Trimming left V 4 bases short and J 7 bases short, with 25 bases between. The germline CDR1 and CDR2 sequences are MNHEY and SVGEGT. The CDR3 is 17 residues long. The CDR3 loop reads CASSSPSATALRVGYTF. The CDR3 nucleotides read TGTGCCAGCAGTTCCCCGTCGGCGACAGCCCTCCGGGTTGGCTACACCTTC.

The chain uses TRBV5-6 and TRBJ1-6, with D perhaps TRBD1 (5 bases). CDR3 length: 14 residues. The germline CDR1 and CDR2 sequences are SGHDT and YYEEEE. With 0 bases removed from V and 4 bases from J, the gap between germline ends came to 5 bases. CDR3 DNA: TGTGCCAGCAGCTTGGGACAGTATAATTCACCCCTCCACTTT. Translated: CASSLGQYNSPLHF.

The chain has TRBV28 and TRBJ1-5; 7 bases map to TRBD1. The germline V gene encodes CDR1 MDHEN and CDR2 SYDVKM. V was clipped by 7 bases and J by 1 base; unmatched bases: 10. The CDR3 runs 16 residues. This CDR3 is CASKGAGTTSNQPQHF. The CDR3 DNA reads TGTGCCAGCAAGGGGGCGGGCACCACGAGCAATCAGCCCCAGCATTTT.

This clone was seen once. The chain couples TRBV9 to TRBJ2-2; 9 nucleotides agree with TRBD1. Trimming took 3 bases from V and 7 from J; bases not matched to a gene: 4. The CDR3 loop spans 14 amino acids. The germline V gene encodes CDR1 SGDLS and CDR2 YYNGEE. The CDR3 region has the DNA TGTGCCAGCAGCGGGACAGGGGAATTCGGGGAGCTGTTTTTT. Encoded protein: CASSGTGEFGELFF.

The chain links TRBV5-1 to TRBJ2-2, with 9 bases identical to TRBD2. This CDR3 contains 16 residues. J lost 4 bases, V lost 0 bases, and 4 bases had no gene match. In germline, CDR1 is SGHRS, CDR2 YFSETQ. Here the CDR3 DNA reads TGCGCCAGCAGCTTGGCAGCGGGAGGCCCCACCGGGGAGCTGTTTTTT. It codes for CASSLAAGGPTGELFF.

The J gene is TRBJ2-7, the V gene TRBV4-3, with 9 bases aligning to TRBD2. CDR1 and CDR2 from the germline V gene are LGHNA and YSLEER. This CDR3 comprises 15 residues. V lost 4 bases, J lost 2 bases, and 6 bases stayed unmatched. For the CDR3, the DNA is TGCGCCAGCAGCCTCGACCTAGCGGGGACCTACGAGCAGTACTTC. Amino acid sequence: CASSLDLAGTYEQYF.

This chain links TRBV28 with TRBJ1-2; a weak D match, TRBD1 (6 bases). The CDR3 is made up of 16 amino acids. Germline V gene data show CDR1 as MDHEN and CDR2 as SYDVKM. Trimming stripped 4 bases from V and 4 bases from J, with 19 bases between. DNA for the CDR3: TGTGCCAGCAGTTCGACCGTGACAGGAAGGGTCTATGGCTACACCTTC. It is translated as CASSSTVTGRVYGYTF.

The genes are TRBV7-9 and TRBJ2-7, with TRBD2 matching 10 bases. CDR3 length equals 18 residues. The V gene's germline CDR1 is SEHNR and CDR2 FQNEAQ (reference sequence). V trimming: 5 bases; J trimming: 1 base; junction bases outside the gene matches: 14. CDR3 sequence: CASSHPRLAGEGSYEQYF. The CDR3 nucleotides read TGTGCCAGCAGCCATCCACGGCTAGCGGGGGAGGGATCCTACGAGCAGTACTTC.

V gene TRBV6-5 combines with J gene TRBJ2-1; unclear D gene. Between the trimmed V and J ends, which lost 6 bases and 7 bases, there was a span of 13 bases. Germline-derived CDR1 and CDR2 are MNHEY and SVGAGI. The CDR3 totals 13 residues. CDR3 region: CASRLSGANEQFF. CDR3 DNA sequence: TGTGCCAGCAGACTCTCAGGCGCAAATGAGCAGTTCTTC.

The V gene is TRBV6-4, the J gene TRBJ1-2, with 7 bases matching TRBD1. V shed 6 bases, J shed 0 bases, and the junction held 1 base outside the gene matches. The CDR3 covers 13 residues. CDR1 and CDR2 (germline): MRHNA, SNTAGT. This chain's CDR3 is CASRGTANYGYTF. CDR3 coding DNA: TGTGCCAGCAGGGGGACAGCTAACTATGGCTACACCTTC.